This entry describes one TCR beta chain. Its antigen remains unidentified. Base qualities are not provided; no much larger clone lies one nucleotide away. From the cysteine through the phenylalanine, the CDR3 covers 15 amino acids. Left in the record is the CDR3 DNA by itself, 45 bases read in frame from the first base. Germline trimming amounts to 2 bases on V and 6 bases on J, with 7 as the count of junction bases outside the gene matches. The germline V gene provides CDR1 SGDLS and CDR2 YYNGEE. The data were obtained in a study of shared clonotypes between healthy human individuals (dated by TCRdb to 2020 to 2022). About the study as a whole: A few men and a couple of women, aged 18 to 49 years, made up the cohort. For each donor, CD4 naive and CD4 memory were each given three plates, CD8 naive was given two plates, and CD8 memory was given one plate. To estimate repertoire size and how much clonotypes are shared between individuals, the study performed deep sequencing of blood TCR repertoires from 4 to 6 healthy adults. To increase sequencing depth and limit assay-specific biases, TCR repertoire library preparation and sequencing were carried out by different laboratories using diverse techniques. Between about 0.8 and 9 billion PBMCs per donor were obtained by leukapheresis.

The donors were healthy, HIV-negative adults who had no recently reported acute infections or vaccinations. Every donor was a Caucasian adult living in Nashville, Tennessee, USA. Magnetic negative selection was used to enrich CD4+ T cells, after which naive cells were positively selected on CD45RA and the negative fraction became the memory subset. Blood was collected by leukapheresis, and PBMCs were isolated by Ficoll-Histopaque density gradient centrifugation and then cryopreserved in liquid nitrogen vapor phase. Purity and quantity of every magnetically sorted T cell population were checked by analytical flow cytometry. From each sorted fraction, genomic DNA was isolated and quantified by UV absorbance on a Nanodrop 2000c. TCR CDR3 regions were amplified from genomic DNA by multiplex PCR using the deep immunoSEQ assay. Genomic DNA extracted from each cell subset was distributed evenly over all wells of several immunoSEQ 96-well plates, and each plate served as one replicate. For sorted subsets, about 220 ng of genomic DNA, equivalent to around 31,000 T cell genomes, went into each replicate PCR. Purified libraries were quantified with a Qubit 3.0 fluorometer, sized on a Bioanalyzer 2100, and re-quantified with the KAPA Library Quantification kit. Every immunoSEQ 96-well plate was sequenced on a dedicated single-read 150-cycle Illumina NextSeq 550 flow cell. Processing in the source paper ran as follows. Because the immunoSEQ output included only junctional sequences and no quality scores, the filtering could not be the same as the filtering used for full-length reads. Sequences were annotated with PyIR, a Python wrapper for IgBLAST v1.9, using IMGT germline references to assign V/J genes and CDR3. Reads with weak V/J assignments (E-value above 1e-6), missing CDR3, stop codons, out-of-frame junctions, or ambiguous translated residues were removed. V3J clonotypes were defined as sequences sharing an identical inferred V gene, J gene, and CDR3 amino acid sequence. Percentage overlap between repertoires was calculated by dividing the number of shared unique clonotypes by the size of the smaller repertoire. Three approaches were used to assess repertoire richness: RTK rarefaction, the Chao1 estimator, and Recon v2.1 estimates of unobserved clonotypes. For all TCRbeta clonotypes obtained by the gDNA method from several donors, generation probabilities were computed with OLGA. The clones in this table, taken by TCRdb from immuneACCESS, are in-frame only. Not every clone is retained; where verified, under half of the shortfall comes from an unresolved V gene, and the cause of the rest is unknown. V and J calls and clone size are given by that table; D and trimming were obtained from the DNA. Here the sample has around 1.1 million clones; approximately 80% occur a single time. The ten largest clones represent roughly 0.62% of the sample.

The full study reports these points: Sampling was restricted to blood, and TCR repertoires in tissue are likely to differ from TCR repertoires in blood. Estimated clonotype richness was generally larger for naive than for memory subsets. Sharing across several donors was observed for around 5% of naive CD4, over 3% of naive CD8, roughly 2.3% of memory CD4, and approximately 0.41% of memory CD8 clonotypes. Incomplete sequencing was indicated by rarefaction of sorted-subset datasets, despite the large sequencing depth. Based on pairwise subsampling, the degree of clonotype sharing among donors was expected to be affected by sequencing depth. Higher generation probabilities were observed for clonotypes shared by all four sorted-subset donors than for non-shared clonotypes. The genetic and exposure-history diversity represented was limited by the small number of donors.

The sample comprised memory CD4+ T cells from PBMCs. The sample's cell subset or site label is to be understood as: CD45RA-negative fraction. The source is a man between 18 and 29 years old in good health. Some clones in this sample may be carry-over from other donors' samples. This sequence uses TRBV9 and TRBJ2-2, with 7 bases matching TRBD1. The CDR3 protein: CASSVTGSVAGELFF. Here is the DNA: TGTGCCAGCAGCGTGACAGGGTCGGTAGCCGGGGAGCTGTTTTTT.